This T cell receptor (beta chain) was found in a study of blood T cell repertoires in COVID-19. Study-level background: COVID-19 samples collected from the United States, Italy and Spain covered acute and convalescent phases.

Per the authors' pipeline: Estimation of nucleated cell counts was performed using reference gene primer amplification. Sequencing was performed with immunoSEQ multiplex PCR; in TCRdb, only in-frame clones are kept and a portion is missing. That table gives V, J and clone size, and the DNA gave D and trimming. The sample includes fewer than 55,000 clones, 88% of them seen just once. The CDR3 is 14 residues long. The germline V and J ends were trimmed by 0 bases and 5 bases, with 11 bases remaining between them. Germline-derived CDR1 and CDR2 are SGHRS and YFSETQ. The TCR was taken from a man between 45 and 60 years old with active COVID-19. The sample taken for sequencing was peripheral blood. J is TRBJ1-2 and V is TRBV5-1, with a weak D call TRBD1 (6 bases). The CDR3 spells CASSLARQGYGYTF. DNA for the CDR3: TGCGCCAGCAGCTTGGCCCGTCAGGGGTATGGCTACACCTTC.